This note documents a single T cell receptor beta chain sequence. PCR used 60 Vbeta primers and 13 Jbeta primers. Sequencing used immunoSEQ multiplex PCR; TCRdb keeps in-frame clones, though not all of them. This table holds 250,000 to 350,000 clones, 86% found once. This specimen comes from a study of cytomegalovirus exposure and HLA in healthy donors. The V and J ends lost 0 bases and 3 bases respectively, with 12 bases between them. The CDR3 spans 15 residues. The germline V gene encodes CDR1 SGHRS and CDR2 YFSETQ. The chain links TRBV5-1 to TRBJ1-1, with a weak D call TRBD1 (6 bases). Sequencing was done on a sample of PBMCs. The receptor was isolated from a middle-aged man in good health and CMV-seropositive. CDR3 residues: CASSLEEAGDTEAFF. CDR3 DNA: TGCGCCAGCAGCTTGGAAGAGGCAGGGGACACTGAAGCTTTCTTT. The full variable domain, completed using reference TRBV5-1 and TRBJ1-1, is KAGVTQTPRYLIKTRGQQVTLSCSPISGHRSVSWYQQTPGQGLQFLFEYFSETQRNKGNFPGRFSGRQFSNSRSEMNVSTLELGDSALYLCASSLEEAGDTEAFFGQGTRLTVV.